This TCR beta chain was found in a study of T cell changes during pregnancy in multiple sclerosis. Here immunoSEQ multiplex PCR was the method, and the copy in TCRdb shows in-frame clones only, minus some. The sample comprises approximately 66,000 clones, 91% of which are singletons, and less than 5.5% rests with the top ten. Germline values: CDR1 SGHVS, CDR2 FQNEAQ. V was shortened by 5 bases and J by 5 bases, with 9 bases between the two germline ends. This CDR3 is 12 amino acids long. The chain recombines TRBV7-8 with TRBJ1-2; a weak D match, TRBD1 (6 bases). The input for sequencing was CD8+ T cells from peripheral blood mononuclear cells, taken before pregnancy. The origin of this receptor is a female donor with multiple sclerosis, enrolled in a pregnancy study. CDR3 amino acids: CASSLGQYGYTF. CDR3 sequence (DNA): TGTGCCAGCAGCCTAGGACAGTATGGCTACACCTTC.